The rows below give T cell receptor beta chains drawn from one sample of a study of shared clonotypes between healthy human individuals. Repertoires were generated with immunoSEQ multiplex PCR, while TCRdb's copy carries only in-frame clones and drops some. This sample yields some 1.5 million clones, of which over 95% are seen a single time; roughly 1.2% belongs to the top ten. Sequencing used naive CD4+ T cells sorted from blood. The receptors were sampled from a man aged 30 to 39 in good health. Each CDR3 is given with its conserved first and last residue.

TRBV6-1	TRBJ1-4	CASSEFTDEKLFF
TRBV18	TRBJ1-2	CASSPGEIEGYTF
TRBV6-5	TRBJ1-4	CASSRGATNEKLFF
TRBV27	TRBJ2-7	CASSSVQRDSYEQYF
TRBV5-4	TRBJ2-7	CASSRGGPTYEQYF
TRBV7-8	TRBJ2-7	CASSQGRSGIYEQYF
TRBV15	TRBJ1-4	CATSRGPPAGNEKLFF
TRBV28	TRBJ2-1	CASIGSGIVTYNEQFF
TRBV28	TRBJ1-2	CASSEQGFGGYTF
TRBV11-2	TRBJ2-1	CASSLLTPYNEQFF
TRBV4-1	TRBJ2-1	CASSHPGSGVSNEQFF
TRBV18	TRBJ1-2	CASSPRQGGNYGYTF
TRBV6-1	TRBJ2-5	CASSEPGRETQYF
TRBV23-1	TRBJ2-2	CASSQSRGGYTGELFF
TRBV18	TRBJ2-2	CASSPLRVRNTGELFF
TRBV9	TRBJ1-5	CASSVASSFQSPQHF
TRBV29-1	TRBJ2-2	CSVGTGFTGELFF
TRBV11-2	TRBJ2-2	CASSLDSRGANTGELFF
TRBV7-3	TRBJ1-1	CASSLGQGTEAFF
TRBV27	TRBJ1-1	CASSLRAGRYLTEAFF
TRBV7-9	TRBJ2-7	CASTTTGEQYF
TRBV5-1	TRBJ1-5	CASSLAGGPNNQPQHF
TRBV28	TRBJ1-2	CASSLISGPGYTF
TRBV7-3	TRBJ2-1	CASVTSPTTSGRHEQFF
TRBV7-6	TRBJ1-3	CASSLAPGNTIYF
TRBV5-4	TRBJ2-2	CASSLDINTGELFF
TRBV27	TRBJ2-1	CASSLRGTVQFF